These 30 T cell receptor beta chains were sequenced from one sample in a study of blood T cell repertoires in COVID-19. Only in-frame clones appear in the TCRdb table, and some are missing; sequencing was by immunoSEQ multiplex PCR. The table records approximately 120,000 clones, around three quarters of them present only once. Material: peripheral blood. The receptors here all came from a human donor in a cohort sampled during active or convalescent COVID-19.

The chain carries TRBV3-1 (or the pseudogene TRBV3-2) and TRBJ2-5; 8 nucleotides agree with TRBD2. The CDR3 covers 15 residues. Germline loops: CDR1 LGHDT, CDR2 YNNKEL (reference sequence). Germline trimming cut 4 bases from V and 1 base from J; bases unmatched to any gene: 5. CDR3 in DNA: TGTGCCAGCAGCCTAAGCGGGGGACCCCAAGAGACCCAGTACTTC. Amino acids: CASSLSGGPQETQYF.

The chain uses TRBV9 and TRBJ2-7; D may be TRBD2 (6 bases). The V and J ends lost 0 bases and 4 bases respectively, with 11 bases between them. The germline CDR1 and CDR2 sequences are SGDLS and YYNGEE. This CDR3 is 14 amino acids long. CDR3 in amino acids: CASSVAGVGYEQYF. The CDR3 DNA sequence: TGTGCCAGCAGCGTAGCGGGAGTTGGATACGAGCAGTACTTC.

The sample holds one count of this clone. The chain couples TRBV5-1 to TRBJ2-1; 8 positions match TRBD1. Looked up from germline, CDR1 is SGHRS and CDR2 is YFSETQ. The CDR3 runs to 13 residues. The J segment lost 11 bases and the V segment lost 4 bases, leaving 8 bases of the junction unmatched. In nucleotides, the CDR3 is TGCGCCAGCAGCCAAGGACAGGGACCCAAGCAGTTCTTC. Encoded protein: CASSQGQGPKQFF.

The count of this clone is one. This chain connects TRBV4-2 to TRBJ2-7, with D unresolved. Germline V CDR1 and CDR2: LGHNA, YNFKEQ. This CDR3 spans 16 amino acids. The germline V and J ends were trimmed by 4 bases and 3 bases, with 19 bases remaining between them. Written as DNA, the CDR3 is TGTGCCAGCAGCCCCGGCCGGTTCCGGCCGGGCTACGAGCAGTACTTC. Residues: CASSPGRFRPGYEQYF.

The chain employs TRBV6-5 and TRBJ2-5; possible D gene TRBD2, 5 bases. The CDR3 extends over 16 amino acids. Trimming left V 1 base short and J 6 bases short, with 18 bases between. Germline values: CDR1 MNHEY, CDR2 SVGAGI. CDR3 region: CASSYFGLGDKKTQYF. In nucleotides, the CDR3 is TGTGCCAGCAGTTACTTCGGGCTGGGAGACAAGAAGACCCAGTACTTC.

The chain recombines TRBV7-6 with TRBJ2-3; TRBD2 aligns across 9 bases. Trimming removed 5 bases from V and 0 bases from J; junction bases left unmatched: 12. The CDR3 is 18 amino acids. Germline loops: CDR1 SGHVS, CDR2 FNYEAQ. CDR3 sequence reads: CASSAYIAGDSSTDTQYF. CDR3 nucleotides: TGTGCCAGCAGCGCATATATAGCGGGAGACTCTAGCACAGATACGCAGTATTTT.

The sample holds a few counts of this clone. CDR3 DNA: TGTGCCAGCAGCCGAAAAGCGGGGGCGAACACCGGGGAGCTGTTTTTT. Its translation is CASSRKAGANTGELFF. This sequence joins TRBV5-4 and TRBJ2-2, with 8 bases fitting TRBD2. The CDR3 totals 16 residues. With V trimmed by 4 bases and J by 0 bases, 5 bases remained unmatched. Germline loops: CDR1 SGHNT, CDR2 YYREEE (reference sequence).

The chain recombines TRBV7-8 with TRBJ1-5; D call uncertain. The V gene lost 7 bases and the J gene lost 5 bases, with 21 bases spanning the gap. From germline, CDR1 is SGHVS and CDR2 FQNEAQ. The CDR3 consists of 16 residues. CDR3 sequence reads: CASTPYEGWRDQPQHF. The CDR3 DNA reads TGTGCCAGCACCCCTTACGAAGGGTGGAGGGATCAGCCCCAGCATTTT.

V and J are TRBV4-3 and TRBJ2-2, with 11 bases aligning to TRBD1. The CDR3 has 15 amino acids. Trimming at V came to 4 bases and at J to 6 bases, leaving 4 bases not matched to a gene. Germline lookup yields CDR1 LGHNA and CDR2 YSLEER. DNA of the CDR3: TGCGCCAGCAGCCGTCGGACAGGGGGCTCCGGGGAGCTGTTTTTT. It specifies CASSRRTGGSGELFF.

The V gene is TRBV9, the J gene TRBJ1-1; D not certain. CDR3 size: 15 residues. CDR1 is SGDLS, CDR2 YYNGEE, per germline. Deletions cut 2 bases from V and 1 base from J, with 12 bases between. This chain's CDR3 is CASSVLGRGNTEAFF. As DNA, the CDR3 is TGTGCCAGCAGCGTCTTGGGGAGAGGGAACACTGAAGCTTTCTTT.

The chain recombines TRBV28 with TRBJ1-2; TRBD1 aligns across 7 bases. Looked up from germline, CDR1 is MDHEN and CDR2 is SYDVKM. Trimming took 1 base from V and 2 from J; bases not matched to a gene: 7. The CDR3 extends over 16 amino acids. DNA for the CDR3: TGTGCCAGCAGTTTATACCCAACAGGGGCCAACTATGGCTACACCTTC. Amino acid sequence: CASSLYPTGANYGYTF.

V usage is TRBV4-3 and J usage is TRBJ1-5; a possible D gene is TRBD1 (5 bases). Deletions cut 0 bases from V and 9 bases from J, with 15 bases between. CDR1 LGHNA and CDR2 YSLEER come from the germline V gene. There are 15 residues in the CDR3. The CDR3 DNA sequence: TGCGCCAGCAGCCAAGATTGGCGGGGGTCGAGGCCCCAGCATTTT. Translating gives CASSQDWRGSRPQHF.

The chain joins TRBV30 to TRBJ2-3; 8 nucleotides agree with TRBD2. The trim removed 4 bases at V and 1 base at J, leaving 13 bases unmatched. The germline V gene has CDR1 GTSNPN and CDR2 SVGIG (reference sequence). This CDR3 contains 17 residues. CDR3 bases: TGTGCCTGGATCCGGGCGGGGGGACGCTATGGCACAGATACGCAGTATTTT. It specifies CAWIRAGGRYGTDTQYF.

The chain carries TRBV15 and TRBJ2-1; TRBD2 matches 7 bases. J was trimmed by 14 bases and V by 1 base; bases with no gene match: 14. The CDR3 length is 15 residues. Germline V CDR1 and CDR2: LNHNV, YYDKDF (reference sequence). CDR3 DNA: TGTGCCACCAGCAGAGGGCGGTTCTTAGGGACTAATGAGTTCTTC. Translating it yields CATSRGRFLGTNEFF.

The chain recombines TRBV9 with TRBJ1-2, with D possibly matching TRBD1 (6 bases). Germline V gives CDR1 SGDLS, CDR2 YYNGEE. The CDR3 is made up of 14 amino acids. With 4 bases removed from V and 4 bases from J, the gap between germline ends came to 14 bases. The chain's CDR3 is CASSLGGPLYGYTF. In nucleotides, the CDR3 is TGTGCCAGCAGCCTTGGGGGCCCCCTCTATGGCTACACCTTC. The full variable domain, with the rest looked up from reference TRBV9 and TRBJ1-2, is DSGVTQTPKHLITATGQRVTLRCSPRSGDLSVYWYQQSLDQGLQFLIQYYNGEERAKGNILERFSAQQFPDLHSELNLSSLELGDSALYFCASSLGGPLYGYTFGSGTRLTVV.

V gene TRBV18 combines with J gene TRBJ1-3; 11 nucleotides align to TRBD1. The CDR3 has 16 amino acids. Germline lookup yields CDR1 KGHSH and CDR2 LQKENI. Losses at the gene ends were 4 bases for V and 4 bases for J; bases not matched to a gene: 6. As DNA, the CDR3 is TGTGCCAGCTCACGACCCGGGACAGGGGGAGGAAACACCATATATTTT. It yields the protein CASSRPGTGGGNTIYF.

The sample holds a few counts of this clone. The CDR3 nucleotides read TGTGCCAGCAGTCAACACGGACAGGGTAACTATGGCTACACCTTC. Translation gives CASSQHGQGNYGYTF. V gene TRBV27 combines with J gene TRBJ1-2; 8 nucleotides agree with TRBD1. The CDR3 runs to 15 residues. J lost 1 base, V lost 5 bases, and 6 bases had no gene match. Germline values: CDR1 MNHEY, CDR2 SMNVEV (reference sequence).

The CDR3 sequence: CASSNDRAVGGTEAFF. The CDR3 bases are TGTGCCAGCAGCAATGACAGGGCCGTTGGTGGCACTGAAGCTTTCTTT. The V gene is TRBV5-4, the J gene TRBJ1-1; 7 bases line up with TRBD1. Germline CDR1 and CDR2: SGHNT and YYREEE (reference sequence). This CDR3 has 16 amino acids. Trimming took 4 bases from V and 4 from J; bases not matched to a gene: 13. Together with reference TRBV5-4 and TRBJ1-1, the CDR3 gives the full variable domain: ETGVTQSPTHLIKTRGQQVTLRCSSQSGHNTVSWYQQALGQGPQFIFQYYREEENGRGNFPPRFSGLQFPNYSSELNVNALELDDSALYLCASSNDRAVGGTEAFFGQGTRLTVV.

The chain couples TRBV24-1 to TRBJ2-1; no firm D call. Trimming pared 3 bases from V and 9 bases from J, leaving 8 bases between. The germline V gene encodes CDR1 KGHDR and CDR2 SFDVKD. The CDR3 has 12 amino acids. CDR3 nucleotides: TGTGCCACCAGTGATCCCTACGGTGAGCAGTTCTTC. Translation gives CATSDPYGEQFF.

The CDR3 DNA sequence: TGTGCCAGCAGCAGAGAAGGGGCCCTCGGGACAGATACGCAGTATTTT. Translated, it gives CASSREGALGTDTQYF. The chain recombines TRBV21-1 with TRBJ2-3; TRBD1 is taken as the D call from the table, unchecked against the DNA. TRBV21-1 is assigned pseudogene status. This CDR3 region has 16 residues.

A few counts support this clone. The genes are TRBV7-9 and TRBJ2-5; the match to TRBD1 covers 8 bases. The CDR3 has 15 amino acids. The V gene's germline CDR1 is SEHNR and CDR2 FQNEAQ (reference sequence). The ends lost 5 bases at V and 4 bases at J; junction bases unmatched: 9. The CDR3 DNA is TGTGCCAGCAGCGGGCCCAGGGGGCAAGGAGAGACCCAGTACTTC. It translates to CASSGPRGQGETQYF.

The chain carries TRBV15 and TRBJ2-1, with 7 bases that match TRBD1. CDR3 length equals 15 residues. Germline V CDR1 and CDR2: LNHNV, YYDKDF (reference sequence). V shed 1 base, J shed 2 bases, and the junction held 2 bases outside the gene matches. The DNA of the CDR3 is TGTGCCACCAGCAGAGTTGGGACAGCCTACAATGAGCAGTTCTTC. Translation: CATSRVGTAYNEQFF.

The chain has TRBV5-4 and TRBJ2-3; perhaps TRBD1 as D (6 bases). This CDR3 has 13 residues. The V and J ends lost 9 bases and 2 bases respectively, with 13 bases between them. Germline CDR1 reads SGHNT; CDR2 reads YYREEE (reference sequence). The CDR3 protein is CATKQGTTDTQYF. The CDR3 nucleotides read TGTGCCACCAAACAGGGTACCACAGATACGCAGTATTTT.

The chain links TRBV19 to TRBJ2-2; D is possibly TRBD1 (5 bases). Trimming pared 2 bases from V and 6 bases from J, leaving 13 bases between. This CDR3 region has 15 residues. Germline values: CDR1 LNHDA, CDR2 SQIVND (reference sequence). The CDR3 region is CASSIKGVRPGELFF. The CDR3 region has the DNA TGTGCCAGTAGTATAAAAGGGGTCCGTCCCGGGGAGCTGTTTTTT.

The chain uses TRBV2 and TRBJ1-1; TRBD1 might be the D (6 bases). The germline gives CDR1 SNHLY, CDR2 FYNNEI. V dropped 7 bases and J dropped 4 bases, with 19 bases sitting between them. There are 15 residues in the CDR3. Written as DNA, the CDR3 is TGTGCCAGCACCCCGGTGGCGGGGGGCCCCACTGAAGCTTTCTTT. Protein product: CASTPVAGGPTEAFF.

The rearrangement joins TRBV7-9 to TRBJ2-5; a weak D match, TRBD1 (5 bases). The germline V gene has CDR1 SEHNR and CDR2 FQNEAQ (reference sequence). The V end lost 3 bases, the J end lost 2 bases, and 10 bases lay between the germline ends. The CDR3 consists of 14 residues. The CDR3 sequence: CASSFPGLQETQYF. The DNA for the CDR3 is TGTGCCAGCAGCTTCCCAGGGCTACAAGAGACCCAGTACTTC.

The chain is built from TRBV7-2 and TRBJ2-5, with 16 positions matching TRBD2. Germline CDR1 reads SGHTA; CDR2 reads FQGNSA. Losses at the gene ends were 5 bases for V and 5 bases for J; bases not matched to a gene: 14. This CDR3 contains 19 residues. The CDR3 region is CASSQTGLAGGKRLETQYF. The CDR3 region has the DNA TGTGCCAGCAGCCAAACGGGACTAGCGGGGGGGAAGAGGCTGGAGACCCAGTACTTC.

The rearrangement links TRBV11-3 to TRBJ2-1, with TRBD1 matching over 7 bases. Trimming removed 4 bases from V and 4 bases from J; junction bases left unmatched: 1. This CDR3 is 13 amino acids long. Germline-derived CDR1 and CDR2 are SGHNT and YENEEA. DNA for the CDR3: TGTGCCAGCAGCTCAGGGGGTTACAATGAGCAGTTCTTC. This encodes CASSSGGYNEQFF.

In this sample, this clone turned up once. This chain joins TRBV4-1 and TRBJ1-1; TRBD1 is a possible D gene (5 bases). V dropped 3 bases and J dropped 1 base, with 9 bases sitting between them. This CDR3 is 14 amino acids long. Germline V CDR1 and CDR2: MGHRA, YSYEKL. CDR3 coding DNA: TGCGCCAGCAGCCAGGAGACAGAGAACACTGAAGCTTTCTTT. Translating it yields CASSQETENTEAFF.

V and J are TRBV28 and TRBJ2-7; no definite D call. Germline loops: CDR1 MDHEN, CDR2 SYDVKM. V lost 4 bases to trimming and J lost 2 bases, with 9 bases between them. This CDR3 comprises 13 residues. The CDR3 region is CASSSVLPYEQYF. CDR3 coding DNA: TGTGCCAGCAGTTCGGTATTGCCCTACGAGCAGTACTTC.